This TCR beta chain stems from a study of T cell repertoires in cytomegalovirus infection. Looking at the study overall: Well-studied HLA-B-restricted CMV epitopes were used in the study alongside recently identified HLA-C-restricted ones.

TCRdb re-derived calls from the reads in MiXCR, one entry per CDR3 protein. The repertoire holds 650,000 to 850,000 distinct CDR3 sequences, with roughly 29% as singletons. Remarks on this clonotype: Its specificity is unknown. This clone may be a read error of a much larger clone one base away.

Looked up from germline, CDR1 is SGHVS and CDR2 is FQNEAQ. The CDR3 spans 15 residues. After removal of 8 bases from V and 0 bases from J, the junction contained 9 bases not matched to a gene. Study-level points and caveats: Clonotype analysis showed dominance of the ex vivo response by HLA-C-restricted CMV-specific TCR beta clonotypes.

The source of this sequence is a human donor in good health (CMV status not recorded). Some clones in this sample may be carry-over from other donors' samples. The starting material was cultured CD8+ T cells from PBMCs, obtained from culture after CMV antigen stimulation. This rearrangement joins TRBV7-8 to TRBJ1-2; TRBD1 matches at 7 bases. The DNA for the CDR3 is TGTGCCAGCCGCATGGAGGGGGCCGCTAACTATGGCTACACCTTC. Protein sequence: CASRMEGAANYGYTF.